Below, one T cell receptor (beta chain) is given with its context. What it recognizes is unknown. Other nucleotide sequences from this sample produce the same CDR3. The CDR3 loop spans 16 amino acids. Between the trimmed V and J ends, which lost 0 bases and 0 bases, there was a span of 10 bases. Germline CDR1 reads LGHNA; CDR2 reads YNFKEQ. The sample comes from a study of beta chain features in type 1 diabetes. What was sequenced were expressed TCRB transcripts, since all of the isolated RNA had been reverse transcribed. The repertoire was sequenced with immunoSEQ multiplex PCR; TCRdb's copy has only in-frame clones and lacks some. The data contain about 360,000 clones, roughly 12% of them singletons. Markers CD45RO/CCR7/CD25/CD127/CD95/CD27 served to sort CD4+ naive, central memory, regulatory and stem cell-like memory cells. Study-level points and caveats: The naive, central memory and Treg TCRB repertoires showed an apparent similarity that was greater among patients than among healthy donors. In cDNA sequencing, cells with high TCR expression could be over-represented. A moderate, significant TCRB CDR3 shortening appeared in type 1 diabetes across four CD4+ subsets.

Sequencing was performed on naive CD4+ T cells from blood. The clonotype comes from a man aged 18 to 35 in good health. The chain links TRBV4-2 to TRBJ2-3; D is possibly TRBD1 (6 bases). The CDR3: CASSQDGTTSTDTQYF. CDR3 bases: TGTGCCAGCAGCCAAGATGGGACAACGAGCACAGATACGCAGTATTTT.